Detailed here is one T cell receptor (beta chain). The CDR3 totals 12 residues. The germline gives CDR1 SGDLS, CDR2 YYNGEE. Trimming stripped 8 bases from V and 3 bases from J, with 10 bases between. The record originates from a study of OX40 agonist ivuxolimab in advanced cancers. Peripheral blood came from all dose cohorts at three timepoints. Profiled with immunoSEQ multiplex PCR; TCRdb holds only in-frame clones, not every one. This sample has 98,000 or so clones, with roughly 80% found just once. V is TRBV9 and J is TRBJ2-3; unclear D gene. This TCR was sampled from an adult with an advanced solid tumor such as melanoma, head and neck, liver or kidney cancer. The source material was CD4+ or CD8+ T cells sorted from blood, sampled in a trial of the OX40 agonist ivuxolimab. The CDR3 DNA follows: TGTGCCAGTAATGATGGGACAGATACGCAGTATTTT. It yields the protein CASNDGTDTQYF. Supplemented by reference TRBV9 and TRBJ2-3, the full variable domain reads DSGVTQTPKHLITATGQRVTLRCSPRSGDLSVYWYQQSLDQGLQFLIQYYNGEERAKGNILERFSAQQFPDLHSELNLSSLELGDSALYFCASNDGTDTQYFGPGTRLTVL.